The subject of this entry is one T cell receptor (beta chain). This CDR3 comprises 14 residues. Trimming removed 0 bases at V and 9 bases at J, with 9 bases between. Germline V gives CDR1 PRHDT, CDR2 FYEKMQ (reference sequence). Sequencing used immunoSEQ multiplex PCR; TCRdb keeps in-frame clones, though not all of them. In the table there are 200,000 to 300,000 clones, about 87% of which are singletons. This specimen comes from a study of blood T cell repertoires in COVID-19. V is TRBV13 and J is TRBJ1-6; D gene uncertain. Source material: PBMCs or T cells enriched from blood (not recorded which). The clonotype was recovered from a woman aged 40 to 49 who had been exposed to COVID-19. CDR3 region: CASSLGGDSSPLHF. CDR3 nucleotide sequence: TGTGCCAGCAGCTTAGGCGGGGATAGTTCACCCCTCCACTTT.